This paragraph covers one TCR beta chain sequence. Its target is unknown. This sample stems from a study of T cell repertoires and HLA-DP antigens. The wider study: One stimulator alloantigen differed from self by one groove amino acid; the other by ten. Whole-study findings and limits: Previously undetected clones averaged 36.3% and 50.6% against the two alleles respectively.

V was pared by 0 bases and J by 2 bases, with 11 bases between. Germline CDR1 reads SGHRS; CDR2 reads YFSETQ. The CDR3 has 15 residues. Pre-culture CD4+ samples were sequenced deeply, targeting fewer than 250,000 T cell genomes. The assay was immunoSEQ multiplex PCR, and TCRdb's table has in-frame clones only and misses some. Of approximately 110,000 clones listed, approximately 92% are singletons. The chain links TRBV5-1 to TRBJ1-1; D is unresolved. The sequence came from a woman between 18 and 29 years old in good health and CMV-seronegative. The sequenced sample consisted of CD4+ T cells from PBMCs. CDR3 protein: CASSLAVGLNTEAFF. CDR3 nucleotides: TGCGCCAGCAGCTTGGCCGTGGGGTTAAACACTGAAGCTTTCTTT.